The 14 T cell receptor beta chains in this list originate from one sample, sequenced in a study of OX40 agonist ivuxolimab in advanced cancers. Profiled with immunoSEQ multiplex PCR; TCRdb holds only in-frame clones, not every one. Of tens of thousands of clones listed, more than 75% are singletons. The source material was CD4+ or CD8+ T cells sorted from blood, sampled in a trial of the OX40 agonist ivuxolimab. All receptors derive from an adult with an advanced solid tumor such as melanoma, head and neck, liver or kidney cancer.

The genes are TRBV19 and TRBJ2-1, with a weak D call TRBD2 (6 bases). The CDR3 runs 17 residues. Germline CDR1 reads LNHDA; CDR2 reads SQIVND (reference sequence). V dropped 5 bases and J dropped 2 bases, with 19 bases sitting between them. The CDR3 DNA follows: TGTGCCAGTAGTGGCTCCTCCCGGGACTCTCCCTACAATGAGCAGTTCTTC. It specifies CASSGSSRDSPYNEQFF.

This clone was observed a single time. The rearrangement joins TRBV13 to TRBJ1-1, with 9 bases matching TRBD1. CDR3 length: 18 residues. V lost 5 bases, J lost 2 bases, and 15 bases stayed unmatched. CDR1 and CDR2 (germline): PRHDT, FYEKMQ (reference sequence). The CDR3 nucleotides read TGTGCCAGCAGCACCGGACAGGGGATTTACCTCCATAACACTGAAGCTTTCTTT. Protein: CASSTGQGIYLHNTEAFF. The variable domain in full, with the rest retrieved from reference TRBV13 and TRBJ1-1, is AAGVIQSPRHLIKEKRETATLKCYPIPRHDTVYWYQQGPGQDPQFLISFYEKMQSDKGSIPDRFSAQQFSDYHSELNMSSLELGDSALYFCASSTGQGIYLHNTEAFFGQGTRLTVV.

A few counts support this clone. This sequence joins TRBV12-5 and TRBJ2-1; 8 positions match TRBD1. The V segment lost 3 bases and the J segment 8 bases; nucleotides outside the gene matches: 3. The CDR3 length is 13 residues. Germline V CDR1 and CDR2: LGHNT, FRNRAP. The CDR3 nucleotides read TGTGCTAGTGGTTTCAGGGGGCATGATGAGCAGTTCTTC. It translates to CASGFRGHDEQFF.

Only one count was recorded for this clone. The chain links TRBV18 to TRBJ1-1; no definite D call. V was pared by 2 bases and J by 2 bases, with 6 bases between. The CDR3 extends over 13 amino acids. Germline lookup yields CDR1 KGHSH and CDR2 LQKENI. The DNA of the CDR3 is TGTGCCAGCTCACCAGCAGGTAACACTGAAGCTTTCTTT. Translating gives CASSPAGNTEAFF.

The CDR3 nucleotides read TGCGCCAGCAGCTCACGGACAGGGAGGAACACTGAAGCTTTCTTT. It yields the protein CASSSRTGRNTEAFF. The V call is TRBV5-1, the J call TRBJ1-1; 8 bases line up with TRBD1. The CDR3 has 15 residues. V shed 3 bases and J 1 base; nucleotides not matched to a gene: 5. CDR1 is SGHRS and CDR2 is YFSETQ in the germline V gene.

The chain couples TRBV12-5 to TRBJ2-5; D is possibly TRBD1 (6 bases). Germline lookup yields CDR1 LGHNT and CDR2 FRNRAP. With 4 bases removed from V and 4 bases from J, the gap between germline ends came to 22 bases. The CDR3 is 17 amino acids. CDR3 bases: TGTGCTAGTGGTTCGCCCCCCACACAGGGTTTCACAGAGACCCAGTACTTC. Amino acid sequence: CASGSPPTQGFTETQYF.

The chain carries TRBV15 and TRBJ1-1; 7 bases are shared with TRBD1. Germline V CDR1 and CDR2: LNHNV, YYDKDF (reference sequence). The CDR3 has 14 amino acids. Trimming at V came to 5 bases and at J to 4 bases, leaving 7 bases not matched to a gene. The CDR3, as DNA: TGTGCCACCAGCCCTACCGCAGGGGGCACTGAAGCTTTCTTT. This sequence encodes CATSPTAGGTEAFF.

The rearrangement links TRBV12-5 to TRBJ2-3; 7 nucleotides align to TRBD1. The length of the CDR3 is 16 residues. After removal of 1 base from V and 3 bases from J, the junction contained 7 bases not matched to a gene. CDR1 is LGHNT and CDR2 is FRNRAP in the germline V gene. CDR3 nucleotide sequence: TGTGCTAGTGGTTTGGGCTCGGGACAGCTAACAGATACGCAGTATTTT. It translates to CASGLGSGQLTDTQYF.

The genes are TRBV27 and TRBJ2-5, with D perhaps TRBD1 or TRBD2 (5 bases each). Deletions cut 10 bases from V and 4 bases from J, with 19 bases between. The CDR3 is made up of 14 amino acids. Germline CDR1 is MNHEY and CDR2 is SMNVEV (reference sequence). The CDR3 is CATGMRGGRETQYF. DNA for the CDR3: TGTGCCACGGGGATGAGGGGCGGACGAGAGACCCAGTACTTC.

The V call is TRBV19, the J call TRBJ2-6, with a possible D match to TRBD2 (5 bases). The CDR3 is 15 residues long. V lost 2 bases and J 2 bases, leaving 7 bases between the germline ends. Germline assignment: CDR1 LNHDA and CDR2 SQIVND (reference sequence). The CDR3 spells CASSIWGAGANVLTF. For the CDR3, the DNA is TGTGCCAGTAGTATATGGGGAGCTGGGGCCAACGTCCTGACTTTC.

The chain joins TRBV10-3 to TRBJ2-4; TRBD1 agrees at 11 bases. Germline V CDR1 and CDR2: ENHRY, SYGVKD. The ends lost 5 bases at V and 2 bases at J; junction bases unmatched: 14. The CDR3 runs 19 residues. The CDR3 bases are TGTGCCATCAGTAAGGCCGGACAGGGGGCGTTAAATTCCAAAAACATTCAGTACTTC. Translating it yields CAISKAGQGALNSKNIQYF.

The CDR3 here is CASRKEGPFQPQHF. The CDR3, as DNA: TGTGCCAGCAGGAAGGAGGGCCCGTTCCAGCCCCAGCATTTT. The chain employs TRBV6-5 and TRBJ1-5; D gene ambiguous. Germline lookup yields CDR1 MNHEY and CDR2 SVGAGI. V lost 6 bases to trimming and J lost 7 bases, with 16 bases between them. This CDR3 has 14 residues.

This clone was seen only once. The rearrangement joins TRBV6-1 to TRBJ2-3; D remains unclear. The germline gives CDR1 MNHNS, CDR2 SASEGT. Trimming took 0 bases from V and 4 from J, leaving 11 bases between them. The length of the CDR3 is 15 residues. The DNA for the CDR3 is TGTGCCAGCAGTGAAGCCGATAGAAGTTCAGATACGCAGTATTTT. Amino acid sequence: CASSEADRSSDTQYF.

By its share, this clone is medium-sized. Other DNA variants within this sample encode the same CDR3. This chain uses TRBV19 with TRBJ1-4; TRBD1 matches at 9 bases. The ends lost 5 bases at V and 5 bases at J; junction bases unmatched: 3. Germline V gene sequence: CDR1 LNHDA, CDR2 SQIVND (reference sequence). The CDR3 totals 14 residues. The CDR3 DNA reads as TGTGCCAGTAGTCCCACAGGGGGCAATGAAAAACTGTTTTTT. Protein product: CASSPTGGNEKLFF.